This TCR beta chain was identified in a study of T-cell memory formation after mild COVID-19. Study information: Most TCR clusters belonged to a single donor. Whole-study results and caveats: The second-wave clones peaking on day 37 were not confirmed as SARS-CoV-2-specific. Some clones that responded were present in memory (sampled pre-infection), which suggests cross-reactive memory joined.

Per germline, CDR1 MGHRA and CDR2 YSYEKL. V was pared by 4 bases and J by 3 bases, with 7 bases of the junction left unmatched. This CDR3 contains 15 residues. Constant-segment primers were used for 5'RACE, and the resulting TCR alpha and TCR beta cDNA libraries carried sample barcodes and UMIs. MiXCR, applied by TCRdb to the 5' RACE reads, yields one record per CDR3 protein. In the table there are roughly 110,000 distinct CDR3 sequences, approximately 15% of which are singletons. With respect to this clonotype: Its antigen remains unknown.

The sequencing sample was made of PBMCs or a T cell subset sorted from them (not recorded which). This rearrangement joins TRBV4-1 to TRBJ1-1; TRBD1 matches at 8 bases. The TCR sequence derives from a man younger than 30 who had mild COVID-19 (a few samples of this study predate the infection). Cell type and time point are not known. The CDR3 nucleotides read TGCGCCAGCAGCCTGGACAGGGAGCAGGACACTGAAGCTTTCTTT. Its protein product is CASSLDREQDTEAFF.